These 4 T cell receptor beta chains originate from one sample sequenced in a study of T cell repertoires in cytomegalovirus infection (dated by TCRdb to the late 2010s). TCRdb names Illumina HiSeq 1500 as the instrument used. TCRdb reprocessed the public reads (quality trimming at Q25 with fastp, clone calling with MiXCR) and kept in-frame beta chains. Each CDR3 protein gets just one entry, which takes the most common genes and DNA from the rows behind it. The sample records tens of thousands of distinct CDR3 sequences, over 20% of which are singletons. The biggest ten clones account for roughly 73% of the sample. Interpreted using the paper, the treatment or condition label stands for: in vitro stimulation with specific CMV peptide epitopes to enrich CMV-specific T cells. The antigens for these receptors are not known. Specimen: CD8+ T cells from cultured PBMCs, collected from culture after CMV antigen stimulation. The receptor set was obtained from a human donor in good health (CMV status not recorded). Some clones in this sample may be carry-over from other donors' samples.

This clonotype was counted many times. The chain uses TRBV7-8 and TRBJ1-5; 7 nucleotides match TRBD1. V gave up 1 base and J gave up 3 bases; unmatched junction bases: 9. This CDR3 contains 17 residues. Germline CDR1 SGHVS, CDR2 FQNEAQ. The CDR3 reads CASSLVRGGTANQPQHF. For the CDR3, the DNA is TGTGCCAGCAGCTTAGTGCGGGGGGGGACAGCCAATCAGCCCCAGCATTTT.

V usage is TRBV19 and J usage is TRBJ1-1; D gene ambiguous. The length of the CDR3 is 14 residues. CDR1 is LNHDA, CDR2 SQIVND, per germline (reference sequence). V gave up 3 bases and J gave up 0 bases, with 8 bases separating them. Written as DNA, the CDR3 is TGTGCCAGTAGTATGGCAGCGATGAACACTGAAGCTTTCTTT. Protein sequence: CASSMAAMNTEAFF.

In its sample, this clonotype was seen a few times. The J gene is TRBJ2-6, the V gene TRBV7-2; D uncertain. Germline values: CDR1 SGHTA, CDR2 FQGNSA. The V end was cut by 5 bases, the J end by 4 bases, with 15 bases between. This CDR3 contains 16 residues. CDR3 DNA sequence: TGTGCCAGCAGCCCTTTATTTTTGGACGGGGCCAACGTCCTGACTTTC. It is translated as CASSPLFLDGANVLTF.

This clonotype came up a few times. This sequence joins TRBV6-5 and TRBJ2-1, with 7 bases that match TRBD2. Germline CDR1 reads MNHEY; CDR2 reads SVGAGI. There are 13 residues in the CDR3. The junction had 1 base not matched to a gene; V was cut back by 4 bases and J by 4 bases. CDR3 DNA sequence: TGTGCCAGCAGTTGGGACTATTACAATGAGCAGTTCTTC. This encodes CASSWDYYNEQFF.